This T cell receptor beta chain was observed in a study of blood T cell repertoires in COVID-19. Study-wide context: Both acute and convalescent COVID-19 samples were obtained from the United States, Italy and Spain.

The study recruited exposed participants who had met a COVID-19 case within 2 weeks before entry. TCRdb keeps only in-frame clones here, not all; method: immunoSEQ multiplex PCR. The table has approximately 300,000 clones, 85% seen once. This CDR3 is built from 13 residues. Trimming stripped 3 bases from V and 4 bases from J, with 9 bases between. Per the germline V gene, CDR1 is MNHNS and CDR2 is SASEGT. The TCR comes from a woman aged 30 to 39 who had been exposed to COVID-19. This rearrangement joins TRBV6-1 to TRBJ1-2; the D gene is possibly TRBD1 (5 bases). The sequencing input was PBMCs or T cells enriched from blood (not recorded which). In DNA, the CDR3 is TGTGCCAGCAGTGAGGACATGGGCTATGGCTACACCTTC. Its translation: CASSEDMGYGYTF.